The rows below give T cell receptor beta chains drawn from one sample of a study of blood T cell repertoires in COVID-19. Here immunoSEQ multiplex PCR was the method, and the copy in TCRdb shows in-frame clones only, minus some. The table lists fewer than 350,000 clones, roughly nine tenths of them singletons. What was sequenced was PBMCs or T cells enriched from blood (not recorded which). These receptors originate from a woman aged 35 to 49 who had recovered from COVID-19. Both conserved end residues are part of each CDR3. A D gene is named only where the DNA matches it firmly. The size field is filled for only some rows; it gives once, few, many or a size class.

V,D,J,size,DNA,CDR3
TRBV29-1,-,TRBJ2-5,few,TGCAGCGTTGAAACAGGGACCCAGTACTTC,CSVETGTQYF
TRBV18,-,TRBJ1-3,-,TGTGCCAGCTCACCAGGCCGGCAGGCTGGAAACACCATATATTTT,CASSPGRQAGNTIYF
TRBV19,-,TRBJ2-3,once,TGTGCCAGCGGGACTCTCACAGATACGCAGTATTTT,CASGTLTDTQYF
TRBV28,-,TRBJ1-5,-,TGTGCCAGCAGTTTCTCCGCGTCGAGAGCCCAGCATTTT,CASSFSASRAQHF
TRBV5-1,TRBD2,TRBJ2-5,-,TGCGCCAGCAGCTCTTCGGGGGGGAGAGAGACCCAGTACTTC,CASSSSGGRETQYF
TRBV21-1,-,TRBJ1-1,-,TGTGCCAGCAGCAGCGGGGGCTCGACTGAAGCTTTCTTT,CASSSGGSTEAFF
TRBV20-1,-,TRBJ2-5,-,TGCAGTGCTGACAGAGCAGAGACCCAGTACTTC,CSADRAETQYF
TRBV5-4,TRBD2,TRBJ2-1,-,TGTGCCAGCAGCTTCCGGACTAGCGGGAGTTTTGACGAGCAGTTCTTC,CASSFRTSGSFDEQFF
TRBV21-1,-,TRBJ2-3,once,TGTGCCAGCAGCAAAGCGCTAGCGGGAGATCTAGATACGCAGTATTTT,CASSKALAGDLDTQYF
TRBV21-1,-,TRBJ2-1,-,TGTGCCAGCAGCAAGTCGGACAGGGTGAGCTCCTACAATGAGCAGTTCTTC,CASSKSDRVSSYNEQFF
TRBV24-1,TRBD1,TRBJ1-2,-,TGTGCCACCAGTGCTTCCGACAGGGGGAACTATGGCTACACCTTC,CATSASDRGNYGYTF
TRBV9,-,TRBJ2-3,once,TGTGCCAGCAGCGCCCTTCCTGTAGATACGCAGTATTTT,CASSALPVDTQYF
TRBV18,TRBD2,TRBJ2-7,-,TGTGCCAGCTCATCCCGGGGGGGGCTGCAAGAGCAGTACTTC,CASSSRGGLQEQYF
TRBV27,-,TRBJ1-6,-,TGTGCCAGCAGCCACAGGGAACCTAATTCACCCCTCCACTTT,CASSHREPNSPLHF
TRBV28,-,TRBJ2-7,-,TGTGCCAGCAGAGCATACAGGGTACGCTCCTACGAGCAGTACTTC,CASRAYRVRSYEQYF
TRBV7-8,-,TRBJ2-7,-,TGTGCCAGCAGCTCTACGAACGTGGAGCAGTACTTC,CASSSTNVEQYF
TRBV28,TRBD1,TRBJ1-4,-,TGTGCCAGCAGTTTAGGGACAGTGAATAGTGAAAAACTGTTTTTT,CASSLGTVNSEKLFF
TRBV25-1,-,TRBJ1-2,once,TGTGCCAGCAGTGACAGAAACTATGGCTACACCTTC,CASSDRNYGYTF
TRBV21-1,-,TRBJ1-1,-,TGTGCCAGCAGCAAAGGGTCGACAGGGGGTTCGAGGAACACTGAAGCTTTCTTT,CASSKGSTGGSRNTEAFF
TRBV18,TRBD1,TRBJ1-2,-,TGTGCCAGCTCTTCACTGGGACAGGGGTCTCGGGGCTACACCTTC,CASSSLGQGSRGYTF
TRBV29-1,-,TRBJ2-1,-,TGCAGCGTTGAAGGGACTAATAACAATGAGCAGTTCTTC,CSVEGTNNNEQFF
TRBV2,-,TRBJ2-7,-,TGTGCCAGCATTCGAGGGAAAGCAAACTCCTACGAGCAGTACTTC,CASIRGKANSYEQYF
TRBV28,TRBD2,TRBJ2-1,-,TGTGCCAGCAGTTTAAGTGGCGGGGGATACAATGAGCAGTTCTTC,CASSLSGGGYNEQFF
TRBV28,-,TRBJ2-4,-,TGTGCCAGCAAACGGACAGGCGGGACCAAAAACATTCAGTACTTC,CASKRTGGTKNIQYF
TRBV19,TRBD2,TRBJ2-1,few,TGTGCCAGTAGCTTGGTCGGGCGGGAGGGTGAAAATGAGCAGTTCTTC,CASSLVGREGENEQFF
TRBV19,-,TRBJ1-5,-,TGTGCCAGTGGTCACACCAATCAGCCCCAGCATTTT,CASGHTNQPQHF
TRBV28,TRBD2,TRBJ2-2,-,TGTGCCAGCAGTTCGAAGGGACTAGCACGGAACACCGGGGAGCTGTTTTTT,CASSSKGLARNTGELFF
TRBV18,-,TRBJ2-7,-,TGTGCCAGCTCACCAGAAGCCGCTGGGCTTGGCGAGCAGTACTTC,CASSPEAAGLGEQYF
TRBV12-3/TRBV12-4,-,TRBJ2-7,-,TGTGCCAGCCTTTTTAGCGGTACCTACGAGCAGTACTTC,CASLFSGTYEQYF
TRBV11-2,TRBD1,TRBJ1-1,few,TGTGCCAGCAGCCTCACAGGGGGTTACACTGAAGCTTTCTTT,CASSLTGGYTEAFF
TRBV19,TRBD2,TRBJ2-1,-,TGTGCCAGTAGTGTTCAGCGGGGAACGGACTACAATGAGCAGTTCTTC,CASSVQRGTDYNEQFF
TRBV9,TRBD2,TRBJ2-3,-,TGTGCCAGCAGCCAGGGACTAGACCCAGATACGCAGTATTTT,CASSQGLDPDTQYF
TRBV11-2,TRBD1,TRBJ1-1,once,TGTGCCAGCAGCTTAGATCAGGTTTTCGCAGGGGGAGCTTTCTTT,CASSLDQVFAGGAFF
TRBV7-2,TRBD1,TRBJ1-2,-,TGTGCCAGCAGCCCCTCGCGGGACAGGGGTTATGGCTACACCTTC,CASSPSRDRGYGYTF
TRBV3-1/TRBV3-2,-,TRBJ2-2,-,TGTGCCAGCAGCCCCATGGGCAGGGCCAACACCGGGGAGCTGTTTTTT,CASSPMGRANTGELFF
TRBV2,-,TRBJ1-5,-,TGTGCCAGCAGTCCGGGTCCCCCGGGTCAGCCCCAGCATTTT,CASSPGPPGQPQHF
TRBV7-2,-,TRBJ2-2,-,TGTGCCAGCAGCTTATCTCAGGGTCGGTACACCGGGGAGCTGTTTTTT,CASSLSQGRYTGELFF
TRBV28,TRBD1,TRBJ1-5,once,TGTGCCAGCAGTTTTTGGGACAGGGGGCAGCCCCAGCATTTT,CASSFWDRGQPQHF
TRBV3-1/TRBV3-2,-,TRBJ1-1,-,TGTGCCAGCAGCCAAGATCCGCAACAGCCGGCTGAAGCTTTCTTT,CASSQDPQQPAEAFF
TRBV9,-,TRBJ2-7,-,TGTGCCAGCAGCGTACAAGTCGGGAGTGGCGAGCAGTACTTC,CASSVQVGSGEQYF
TRBV12-3/TRBV12-4,-,TRBJ1-1,-,TGTGCCAGCAGTATCAGGGTTACTGAAGCTTTCTTT,CASSIRVTEAFF
TRBV6-5,-,TRBJ2-3,-,TGTGCCAGGGTTAGGCCCCGGGGTTCCACAGATACGCAGTATTTT,CARVRPRGSTDTQYF
TRBV7-8,-,TRBJ1-5,-,TGTGCCAGCAGCTTAGAGGGTGGGGGCTTCAATCAGCCCCAGCATTTT,CASSLEGGGFNQPQHF
TRBV4-2,TRBD2,TRBJ2-1,-,TGTGCCAGCAGCCGCGGCGGGAGCAGGAATGAGCAGTTCTTC,CASSRGGSRNEQFF
TRBV18,TRBD2,TRBJ2-7,-,TGTGCCAGCTCACCACCGACTAGCGGAACCTACGAGCAGTACTTC,CASSPPTSGTYEQYF
TRBV3-1/TRBV3-2,TRBD2,TRBJ2-3,-,TGTGCCAGCAGCCAAGTCGGAGGACTAGCGGGAGGGAGGACAGATACGCAGTATTTT,CASSQVGGLAGGRTDTQYF
TRBV28,-,TRBJ2-7,-,TGTGCCAGCAGTTCGTTGGGGGGATCCTACGAGCAGTACTTC,CASSSLGGSYEQYF
TRBV4-3,-,TRBJ1-2,-,TGCGCCAGCAGCCAAGTGCTGGCTGACTATGGCTACACCTTC,CASSQVLADYGYTF
TRBV2,-,TRBJ2-5,-,TGTGCCAGCAGACGTCGGACAGTTTTAATTCAGCAAGAGACCCAGTACTTC,CASRRRTVLIQQETQYF
TRBV15,TRBD2,TRBJ2-5,-,TGTGCCACCAGCAGAGGCAGCGGGGTCGGGGAGACCCAGTACTTC,CATSRGSGVGETQYF
TRBV13,-,TRBJ2-4,-,TGTGCCAGCAGCCCCCACGGATTGGGGCACAACATTCAGTACTTC,CASSPHGLGHNIQYF
TRBV20-1,-,TRBJ2-7,-,TGCAGTGCTAGTCGCCGTAGTCTCTACGAGCAGTACTTC,CSASRRSLYEQYF
TRBV28,-,TRBJ1-4,-,TGTGCCAGCAGTGCCAGGCGTAATGAAAAACTGTTTTTT,CASSARRNEKLFF
TRBV19,TRBD2,TRBJ2-1,-,TGTGCCAGTAGTATGCCCACTAGCGACCTCTACAATGAGCAGTTCTTC,CASSMPTSDLYNEQFF
TRBV28,TRBD1,TRBJ1-4,-,TGTGCCAGCAGTTTCGGCAGGGGGCGAGAAAAACTGTTTTTT,CASSFGRGREKLFF